The 2 T cell receptor beta chains presented below share a single source sample, sequenced in a study of shared clonotypes between healthy human individuals. Repertoires were generated with immunoSEQ multiplex PCR, while TCRdb's copy carries only in-frame clones and drops some. The table lists about 1.4 million clones, around 97% of them singletons. The specimen was naive CD4+ T cells sorted from blood. As for subset: CD45RA+ positively selected. Receptors were obtained from a man aged 25 to 45 in good health.

The chain employs TRBV5-1 and TRBJ1-3, with 7 bases aligning to TRBD1. The CDR3 runs 15 residues. J lost 0 bases, V lost 5 bases, and 5 bases had no gene match. CDR1 and CDR2 from the germline V gene are SGHRS and YFSETQ. CDR3 protein: CASRGGTASGNTIYF. The CDR3 nucleotides read TGCGCCAGCAGGGGGGGGACAGCCTCTGGAAACACCATATATTTT. Full variable domain (outside the CDR3, taken from reference TRBV5-1 and TRBJ1-3): KAGVTQTPRYLIKTRGQQVTLSCSPISGHRSVSWYQQTPGQGLQFLFEYFSETQRNKGNFPGRFSGRQFSNSRSEMNVSTLELGDSALYLCASRGGTASGNTIYFGEGSWLTVV.

The gene calls are TRBV2 and TRBJ2-1; maybe TRBD2 (6 bases). Germline assignment: CDR1 SNHLY and CDR2 FYNNEI. Trimming shortened V by 6 bases and J by 4 bases, and 7 bases separated the two germline ends. This CDR3 has 12 amino acids. The DNA of the CDR3 is TGTGCCAGCAGCGCGGGGTACAATGAGCAGTTCTTC. Protein sequence: CASSAGYNEQFF.